This record looks at one TCR beta chain sequence and its context. Assay: immunoSEQ multiplex PCR; the TCRdb copy retains only in-frame clones and omits some. The table has some 140,000 clones, approximately 77% seen once; the top ten hold over 15%. This sample stems from a study of blood T cell repertoires in COVID-19. Sequencing was done on a sample of peripheral blood. The source is an elderly man with acute or convalescent COVID-19.

The CDR3 is CASSEAEEWYSNQPQHF. The CDR3 nucleotides are TGTGCCAGCAGTGAAGCTGAGGAATGGTATAGCAATCAGCCCCAGCATTTT. The chain has TRBV2 and TRBJ1-5; no reliable D call. V shed 0 bases and J shed 0 bases, with 12 bases lying between them. This CDR3 has 17 residues. Germline V gene data show CDR1 as SNHLY and CDR2 as FYNNEI.